This TCR beta chain appears in the sequencing data of a study of T-cell reconstitution after alpha-beta-depleted transplantation in children. TCRbeta library preparation incorporated unique molecular identifiers. TCRdb processed the PCR reads anew with MiXCR; each CDR3 protein has one entry. The repertoire consists of around 480,000 distinct CDR3 sequences, with roughly 33% occurring once and the leading ten covering about 2.3%. This CDR3 is 14 amino acids long. Germline CDR1 SEHNR, CDR2 FQNEAQ (reference sequence). Trimming stripped 1 base from V and 4 bases from J, with 10 bases between. The clonotype was recovered from a human donor who donated a stem cell graft to a child with aplastic anemia. The starting material was PBMCs from the stem cell graft donor, obtained from the stem cell graft. This chain links TRBV7-9 with TRBJ1-1; D is undetermined. CDR3 nucleotide sequence: TGTGCCAGCAGCTTAGGAGAGGTCGGCACTGAAGCTTTCTTT. It translates to CASSLGEVGTEAFF.